The subject of this entry is one TCR beta chain. The antigen is unknown. Researchers partitioned CD4+ cells into CD45RA+ naive and CD45RA-negative memory subsets. This specimen belongs to a study of shared clonotypes between healthy human individuals. Several immunoSEQ plates held equal portions of the genomic DNA taken from each subset. On sorted subsets, replicate PCRs used roughly 190 ng DNA, or tens of thousands of T cell genomes. Libraries were prepared by immunoSEQ multiplex PCR; TCRdb keeps only in-frame clonotypes and omits some of them. The data contain 640,000 or so clones, about two thirds of them singletons. General observations from the study: Specimens sampled were limited to blood, with tissue repertoires likely differing.

There are 13 residues in the CDR3. Germline CDR1 and CDR2: LGHNA and YNFKEQ. Between the trimmed V and J ends, which lost 0 bases and 8 bases, there was a span of 10 bases. The sequence was collected from a young woman in good health. Input material: memory CD4+ T cells sorted from blood. Stated subset: CD45RA-negative fraction. The V and J genes are TRBV4-2 and TRBJ1-2; D possibly corresponds to TRBD1 (5 bases). The CDR3 sequence is CASSQDPKGGYTF. The DNA for the CDR3 is TGTGCCAGCAGCCAAGATCCGAAGGGGGGCTACACCTTC.